This entry lists 8 T cell receptor beta chains sequenced from one sample in a study of neoadjuvant anti-PD-1 for oral cavity cancer (dated by TCRdb to the early 2020s). Sample time point, as interpreted from the label and publication: after neoadjuvant nivolumab, at surgical resection. Libraries were constructed by the immunoSEQ multiplex PCR assay. TCRdb carries this immuneACCESS record with in-frame sequences only. Its versions omit some clonotypes, under half of them owing to an unresolved V gene in the studies checked, with the rest unexplained. The sample data list about 14,000 clones, and approximately 74% of these were observed just once. The biggest ten clones account for under 3% of the sample. The material sequenced was PBMCs, taken after nivolumab (anti-PD-1) treatment. These receptors came from a person between 35 and 79 years old with oral cavity squamous cell carcinoma.

The V call is TRBV11-3, the J call TRBJ2-7; D may be TRBD1 or TRBD2 (6 bases each). The germline gives CDR1 SGHNT, CDR2 YENEEA. This CDR3 comprises 12 residues. Trimming took 5 bases from V and 7 from J, leaving 12 bases between them. CDR3 bases: TGTGCCAGCAGCCCCGGAGGGGGGGAGCAGTACTTC. It is translated as CASSPGGGEQYF. Variable domain in full (rest from reference TRBV11-3 and TRBJ2-7): EAGVVQSPRYKIIEKKQPVAFWCNPISGHNTLYWYLQNLGQGPELLIRYENEEAVDDSQLPKDRFSAERLKGVDSTLKIQPAELGDSAVYLCASSPGGGEQYFGPGTRLTVT.

J is TRBJ2-7 and V is TRBV9; 12 bases are a match to TRBD1. CDR1 SGDLS and CDR2 YYNGEE come from the germline V gene. J was trimmed by 5 bases and V by 4 bases; bases with no gene match: 13. The CDR3 is 17 amino acids. As DNA, the CDR3 is TGTGCCAGCAGCCAAACGATAGGGGACAGGGGGCAACACGAGCAGTACTTC. This sequence encodes CASSQTIGDRGQHEQYF. The full variable domain, rest sourced from reference TRBV9 and TRBJ2-7, is DSGVTQTPKHLITATGQRVTLRCSPRSGDLSVYWYQQSLDQGLQFLIQYYNGEERAKGNILERFSAQQFPDLHSELNLSSLELGDSALYFCASSQTIGDRGQHEQYFGPGTRLTVT.

V is TRBV30 and J is TRBJ2-1; TRBD1 agrees at 7 bases. Germline assignment: CDR1 GTSNPN and CDR2 SVGIG (reference sequence). V gave up 3 bases and J gave up 9 bases; unmatched junction bases: 8. This CDR3 region has 13 residues. Here the CDR3 DNA reads TGTGCCTGGAGGGGAAAAGGGGGCGGTGAGCAGTTCTTC. Its translation: CAWRGKGGGEQFF.

Comments on this clone: A read error may account for a junction end that differs from germline. This chain links TRBV6-1 with TRBJ1-1, with a tentative D call TRBD1 (6 bases). Germline V gene lookup returns CDR1 MNHNS and CDR2 SASEGT. The CDR3 has 14 amino acids. The chain's CDR3 is CASSELGGDTKAFF. The CDR3 nucleotides read TGTGCCAGCAGTGAACTGGGGGGGGACACTAAAGCTTTCTTT.

The chain uses TRBV19 and TRBJ2-5, with 14 bases aligning to TRBD2. The CDR3 consists of 17 residues. CDR1 and CDR2 from the germline V gene are LNHDA and SQIVND (reference sequence). V shed 5 bases and J 0 bases; nucleotides not matched to a gene: 5. The CDR3 region is CASSPRTSGRYQETQYF. The CDR3 nucleotides are TGTGCCAGTAGTCCCCGGACTAGCGGGAGGTACCAAGAGACCCAGTACTTC.

This chain links TRBV5-1 with TRBJ2-7; a possible D gene is TRBD2 (6 bases). The CDR3 consists of 17 residues. Trimming took 4 bases from V and 5 from J, leaving 25 bases between them. Looked up from germline, CDR1 is SGHRS and CDR2 is YFSETQ. The chain's CDR3 is CASSPRTAGSGQNEQYF. Written as DNA, the CDR3 is TGCGCCAGCAGCCCGAGAACCGCCGGGAGCGGACAAAACGAGCAGTACTTC.

This clone was detected only a few times. The gene calls are TRBV5-4 and TRBJ1-4; the D gene is possibly TRBD1 (5 bases). Germline lookup yields CDR1 SGHNT and CDR2 YYREEE (reference sequence). Between the trimmed V and J ends, which lost 0 bases and 13 bases, there was a span of 13 bases. There are 13 residues in the CDR3. The chain's CDR3 is CASSLEPWGGLFF. CDR3 in DNA: TGTGCCAGCAGCTTGGAGCCCTGGGGGGGACTGTTTTTT.

This clone was counted once. J is TRBJ1-5 and V is TRBV11-3, with D possibly TRBD1 on 5 matching bases. The germline CDR1 and CDR2 sequences are SGHNT and YENEEA. V was trimmed by 6 bases and J by 7 bases, leaving 13 bases between them. This CDR3 is built from 13 residues. The CDR3 region has the DNA TGTGCCAGCAGAAAAACTAGGGGACAGCCCCAGCATTTT. It encodes CASRKTRGQPQHF.